This TCR beta chain is drawn from a study of STAT5B mutations in CD4+ large granular lymphocyte leukemia. Study in general: When available, cryopreserved cells underwent CD8+ depletion before CD4+ selection. Findings of the study overall: Approximately 25% of private leukemic clonotypes occurred rarely in other patients' non-leukemic repertoires.

About this clone itself: The antigen is undetermined.

Measured with immunoSEQ multiplex PCR; TCRdb has only the in-frame clones, and not every one. The sample carries about 6,300 clones, just under 75% recorded once. Germline-derived CDR1 and CDR2 are WSHSY and SAAADI. The CDR3 is 13 residues long. Trimming removed 8 bases from V and 6 bases from J, with 14 bases in between. Depending on availability, patient cells were bead-separated fractions or unselected PBMC. The chain recombines TRBV10-2 with TRBJ1-5; TRBD1 is a possible D gene (5 bases). The specimen sequenced was PBMCs. The sequence was collected from a woman between 65 and 79 years old with CD4+ T-cell large granular lymphocyte leukemia. The CDR3 DNA reads TGCGCCAGCGGACTTGGGCAGGGTCAGCCCCAGCATTTT. This sequence encodes CASGLGQGQPQHF.